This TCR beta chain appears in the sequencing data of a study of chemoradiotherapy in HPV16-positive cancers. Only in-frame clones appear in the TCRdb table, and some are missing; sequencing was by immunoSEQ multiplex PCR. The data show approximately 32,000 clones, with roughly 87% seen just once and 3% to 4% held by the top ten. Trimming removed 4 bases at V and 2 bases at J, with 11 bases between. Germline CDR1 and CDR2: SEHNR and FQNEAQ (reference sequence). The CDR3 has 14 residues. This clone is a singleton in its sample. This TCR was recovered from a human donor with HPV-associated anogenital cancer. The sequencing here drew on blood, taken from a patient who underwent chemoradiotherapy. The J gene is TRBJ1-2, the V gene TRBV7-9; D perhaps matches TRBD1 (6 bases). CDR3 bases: TGTGCCAGCAGCTCTGGGACATCGAACTATGGCTACACCTTC. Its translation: CASSSGTSNYGYTF.